Below, 18 T cell receptor beta chains from the same sample are listed, as sequenced in a study of vaccination effects on CD4 cells after COVID-19. Before sequencing took place, the ViraFEST assay used viral peptide pools to expand antigen-specific CD4+ T cells. Following 10 days of culture, CD4+ T cells were isolated. Vaccine recipients, nucleocapsid antibody negative, had no prior SARS-CoV-2 infection. The antigens these receptors bind are not known. Method: immunoSEQ multiplex PCR; TCRdb's copy keeps in-frame clones and lacks some. This sample has about 73,000 clones, with about four fifths found just once. The sequencing here drew on CD4+ T cells from PBMCs cultured with SARS-CoV-2 spike peptides, taken before COVID-19 vaccination. These receptor sequences come from a human donor who received a COVID-19 vaccine.

V and J are TRBV10-2 and TRBJ1-6; D unresolved. The V and J ends lost 0 bases and 7 bases respectively, with 4 bases between them. The V gene's germline CDR1 is WSHSY and CDR2 SAAADI. This CDR3 has 13 residues. DNA of the CDR3: TGCGCCAGCAGTGAGTCCGGGAATTCACCCCTCCACTTT. Amino acids: CASSESGNSPLHF.

This rearrangement joins TRBV19 to TRBJ2-2; 7 bases map to TRBD2. CDR3 size: 15 residues. In germline, CDR1 is LNHDA, CDR2 SQIVND (reference sequence). V lost 1 base to trimming and J lost 4 bases; unmatched junction nucleotides: 3. The CDR3 coding sequence is TGTGCCAGTAGTATAGGGGGGGGATCCACCGGGGAGCTGTTTTTT. As protein: CASSIGGGSTGELFF.

The chain is built from TRBV18 and TRBJ1-1, with 8 bases fitting TRBD1. Germline values: CDR1 KGHSH, CDR2 LQKENI. V shed 6 bases, J shed 3 bases, and the junction held 3 bases outside the gene matches. The CDR3 is 13 amino acids. The CDR3 nucleotides read TGTGCCAGCTCGCGGGACAGGTACACTGAAGCTTTCTTT. It specifies CASSRDRYTEAFF.

The chain couples TRBV19 to TRBJ1-2, with a tentative D call TRBD1 (6 bases). Germline CDR1 LNHDA, CDR2 SQIVND (reference sequence). The V end lost 5 bases, the J end lost 8 bases, and 24 bases lay between the germline ends. The CDR3 runs to 16 residues. This chain's CDR3 is CASSLATGFYSIGYTF. DNA for the CDR3: TGTGCCAGTAGTCTTGCAACAGGGTTTTATTCGATCGGCTACACCTTC.

A single count supports this clone. This sequence joins TRBV7-3 and TRBJ2-2; 8 bases map to TRBD2. The V gene end was trimmed by 4 bases and the J gene end by 8 bases; junction bases not matched to a gene: 6. CDR3 size: 14 residues. Looked up from germline, CDR1 is SGHTA and CDR2 is FQGTGA. CDR3 sequence (DNA): TGTGCCAGCAGCTCGGGACTAGGTTTTGGGGAGCTGTTTTTT. Residues: CASSSGLGFGELFF.

V is TRBV20-1 and J is TRBJ2-3, with 8 bases aligning to TRBD2. V shed 3 bases and J 6 bases; nucleotides not matched to a gene: 8. The CDR3 contains 14 residues. Germline V gene sequence: CDR1 DFQATT, CDR2 SNEGSKA (reference sequence). The CDR3 reads CSASSGAPKDTQYF. DNA for the CDR3: TGCAGTGCTAGTAGCGGGGCCCCCAAGGATACGCAGTATTTT.

The chain is built from TRBV29-1 and TRBJ1-1, with unresolved D. The CDR3 sequence is 14 residues long. CDR1 is SQVTM, CDR2 ANQGSEA, per germline. Trimming stripped 2 bases from V and 4 bases from J, with 14 bases between. The CDR3 nucleotides read TGCAGCGTTGAATATCGGGGATTCGTCACTGAAGCTTTCTTT. Translation gives CSVEYRGFVTEAFF. The full variable domain, its missing parts supplied by reference TRBV29-1 and TRBJ1-1, is SAVISQKPSRDICQRGTSLTIQCQVDSQVTMMFWYRQQPGQSLTLIATANQGSEATYESGFVIDKFPISRPNLTFSTLTVSNMSPEDSSIYLCSVEYRGFVTEAFFGQGTRLTVV.

The chain uses TRBV5-1 and TRBJ2-3, with D tentatively TRBD2 (6 bases). Between the trimmed V and J ends, which lost 5 bases and 6 bases, there was a span of 19 bases. This CDR3 comprises 15 residues. From germline, CDR1 is SGHRS and CDR2 YFSETQ. The CDR3 is CASRGGDPYGDTQYF. CDR3 DNA: TGCGCCAGCAGGGGCGGGGACCCCTATGGGGATACGCAGTATTTT.

V is TRBV7-2 and J is TRBJ2-5; D is uncertain. Germline CDR1 is SGHTA and CDR2 is FQGNSA. V was trimmed by 1 base and J by 3 bases, leaving 6 bases between them. The CDR3 extends over 13 amino acids. This CDR3 is CASSLEVEETQYF. CDR3 coding DNA: TGTGCCAGCAGCTTAGAAGTGGAAGAGACCCAGTACTTC.

The V call is TRBV5-1, the J call TRBJ1-5; 8 bases fit TRBD1. With V trimmed by 3 bases and J by 5 bases, 7 bases remained unmatched. There are 15 residues in the CDR3. The germline gives CDR1 SGHRS, CDR2 YFSETQ. CDR3 in DNA: TGCGCCAGCAGCTCCGACGGACAGGGACATCAGCCCCAGCATTTT. It translates to CASSSDGQGHQPQHF.

The chain uses TRBV18 and TRBJ2-2; D not certain. Germline V CDR1 and CDR2: KGHSH, LQKENI. The germline V and J ends were trimmed by 3 bases and 4 bases, with 9 bases remaining between them. The CDR3 has 14 amino acids. The CDR3 here is CASSPRFPTGELFF. The CDR3 DNA is TGTGCCAGCTCACCCCGTTTTCCCACCGGGGAGCTGTTTTTT.

The chain joins TRBV10-2 to TRBJ1-5; D is unclear. Trimming cost V 3 bases and J 0 bases, with 6 bases left between them. The CDR3 contains 14 residues. CDR1 and CDR2 from the germline V gene are WSHSY and SAAADI. The chain's CDR3 is CASSDRNSNQPQHF. CDR3 DNA: TGCGCCAGCAGTGACCGAAATAGCAATCAGCCCCAGCATTTT.

Written as DNA, the CDR3 is TGTGCCAGCAGCTTAAGGGCAGGGACTGAAGCTTTCTTT. Translating it yields CASSLRAGTEAFF. The genes are TRBV7-2 and TRBJ1-1, with TRBD1 as a possible D gene (5 bases). The V gene lost 2 bases and the J gene lost 5 bases, with 9 bases spanning the gap. The germline gives CDR1 SGHTA, CDR2 FQGNSA. The CDR3 runs to 13 residues.

J is TRBJ1-1 and V is TRBV6-5, with D uncertain. Trimming shortened V by 6 bases and J by 1 base, and 12 bases separated the two germline ends. Germline values: CDR1 MNHEY, CDR2 SVGAGI. The CDR3 sequence is 14 residues long. The chain's CDR3 is CASSPASRNTEAFF. For the CDR3, the DNA is TGTGCCAGCAGCCCGGCAAGTCGGAACACTGAAGCTTTCTTT.

This rearrangement joins TRBV30 to TRBJ2-1; perhaps TRBD2 as D (5 bases). Germline CDR1 is GTSNPN and CDR2 is SVGIG (reference sequence). The CDR3 spans 13 residues. V was pared by 0 bases and J by 6 bases, with 9 bases between. CDR3 coding DNA: TGTGCCTGGAGTGTATTACTAGTCAATGAGCAGTTCTTC. This encodes CAWSVLLVNEQFF. The entire variable domain, with the rest obtained from reference TRBV30 and TRBJ2-1, is as follows: SQTIHQWPATLVQPVGSPLSLECTVEGTSNPNLYWYRQAAGRGLQLLFYSVGIGQISSEVPQNLSASRPQDRQFILSSKKLLLSDSGFYLCAWSVLLVNEQFFGPGTRLTVL.

The genes are TRBV7-7 and TRBJ2-5; 7 nucleotides agree with TRBD1. The J segment lost 5 bases and the V segment lost 5 bases, leaving 5 bases of the junction unmatched. CDR3 length: 13 residues. Germline assignment: CDR1 SSHAT and CDR2 FNYEAQ (reference sequence). For the CDR3, the DNA is TGTGCCAGCAGCCCGGACAGGCGGGAGACCCAGTACTTC. Translating gives CASSPDRRETQYF.

This chain uses TRBV4-1 with TRBJ1-4; D may be TRBD1 (5 bases). The CDR3 length is 16 residues. Germline-derived CDR1 and CDR2 are MGHRA and YSYEKL. V gave up 2 bases and J gave up 0 bases, with 10 bases separating them. The CDR3 spells CASSQLGTATNEKLFF. For the CDR3, the DNA is TGCGCCAGCAGCCAATTGGGGACTGCAACTAATGAAAAACTGTTTTTT.

The gene calls are TRBV25-1 and TRBJ2-3; 8 bases match TRBD1. The CDR3 is 16 residues long. The ends lost 5 bases at V and 2 bases at J; junction bases unmatched: 9. Germline values: CDR1 MGHDK, CDR2 SYGVNS. In nucleotides, the CDR3 is TGTGCCAGCAGTTCACTTGGGACAGGACCCACAGATACGCAGTATTTT. Amino acids: CASSSLGTGPTDTQYF.